This T cell receptor (beta chain) was documented in a study of Graves' ophthalmopathy and Graves' hyperthyroidism. The V end lost 3 bases, the J end lost 0 bases, and 12 bases lay between the germline ends. The length of the CDR3 is 15 residues. This clonotype was seen many times. Amplified TCR beta CDR3 regions were obtained using RNA transcripts as template. A first-round RT-PCR used HTBI primers, followed by a second-round multiplex PCR. TCRdb called the multiplex PCR reads again in MiXCR, with one record for every CDR3 protein. The sample comprises fewer than 600,000 distinct CDR3 sequences, about 15% of which are singletons, and around 9.8% rests with the top ten.

The sample taken for sequencing was blood. The TCR was taken from a woman between 25 and 40 years old with Graves' ophthalmopathy. The V gene is TRBV12-3 or TRBV12-4, the J gene TRBJ2-7, with D possibly called TRBD1 or TRBD2 (5 bases each). The CDR3 protein is CASSLGRPDSYEQYF. In DNA, the CDR3 is TGTGCCAGCAGTTTGGGACGGCCGGACTCCTACGAGCAGTACTTC.